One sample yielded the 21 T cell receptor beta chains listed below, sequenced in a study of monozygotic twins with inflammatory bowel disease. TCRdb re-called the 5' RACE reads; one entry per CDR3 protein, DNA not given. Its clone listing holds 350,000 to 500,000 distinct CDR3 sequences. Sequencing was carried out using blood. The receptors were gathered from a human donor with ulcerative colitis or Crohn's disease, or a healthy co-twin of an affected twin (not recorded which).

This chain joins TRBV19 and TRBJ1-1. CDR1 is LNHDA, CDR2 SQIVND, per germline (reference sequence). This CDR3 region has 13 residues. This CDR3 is CASTTTKNTEAFF.

CDR3 residues: CASSQLGGTGELFF. The rearrangement links TRBV3-1 to TRBJ2-2. Per the germline V gene, CDR1 is LGHDT and CDR2 is YNNKEL (reference sequence). This CDR3 region has 14 residues. The whole variable domain, remainder taken from reference TRBV3-1 and TRBJ2-2, is DTAVSQTPKYLVTQMGNDKSIKCEQNLGHDTMYWYKQDSKKFLKIMFSYNNKELIINETVPNRFSPKSPDKAHLNLHINSLELGDSAVYFCASSQLGGTGELFFGEGSRLTVL.

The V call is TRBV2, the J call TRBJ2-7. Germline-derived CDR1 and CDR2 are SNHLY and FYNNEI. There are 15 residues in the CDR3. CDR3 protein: CASSEGSAAHYEQYF.

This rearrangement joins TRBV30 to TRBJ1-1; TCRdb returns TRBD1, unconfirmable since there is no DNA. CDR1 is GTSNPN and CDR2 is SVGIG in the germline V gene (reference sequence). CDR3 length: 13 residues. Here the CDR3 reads CAWSKQGITEAFF.

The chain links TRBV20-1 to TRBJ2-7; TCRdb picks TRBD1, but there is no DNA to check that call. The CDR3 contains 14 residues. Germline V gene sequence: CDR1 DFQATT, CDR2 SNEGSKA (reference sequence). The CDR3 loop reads CSALDSANLYEQYF.

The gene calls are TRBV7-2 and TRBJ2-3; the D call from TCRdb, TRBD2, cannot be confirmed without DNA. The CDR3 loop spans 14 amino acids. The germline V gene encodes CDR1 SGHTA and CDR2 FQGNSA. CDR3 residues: CASSAGLEGDTQYF.

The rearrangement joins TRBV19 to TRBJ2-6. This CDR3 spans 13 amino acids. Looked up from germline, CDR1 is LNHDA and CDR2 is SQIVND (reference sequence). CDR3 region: CASSPSGANVLTF.

CDR3 residues: CASRGTGVNGYTF. This chain links TRBV6-1 with TRBJ1-2; the D gene TCRdb calls, TRBD1, cannot be checked with no DNA. Germline CDR1 and CDR2: MNHNS and SASEGT. The CDR3 extends over 13 amino acids.

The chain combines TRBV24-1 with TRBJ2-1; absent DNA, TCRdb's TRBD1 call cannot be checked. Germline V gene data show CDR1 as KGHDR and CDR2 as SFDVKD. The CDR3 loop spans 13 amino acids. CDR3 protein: CATSEEQGSEQFF.

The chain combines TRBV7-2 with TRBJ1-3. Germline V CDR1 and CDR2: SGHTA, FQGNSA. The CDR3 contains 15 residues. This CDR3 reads CASSLMGTSGNTIYF.

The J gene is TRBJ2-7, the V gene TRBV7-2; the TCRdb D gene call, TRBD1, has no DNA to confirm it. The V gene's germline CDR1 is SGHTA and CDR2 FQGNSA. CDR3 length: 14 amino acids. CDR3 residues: CASSLEGADYEQYF. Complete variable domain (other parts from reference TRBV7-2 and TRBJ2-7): GAGVSQSPSNKVTEKGKDVELRCDPISGHTALYWYRQSLGQGLEFLIYFQGNSAPDKSGLPSDRFSAERTGGSVSTLTIQRTQQEDSAVYLCASSLEGADYEQYFGPGTRLTVT.

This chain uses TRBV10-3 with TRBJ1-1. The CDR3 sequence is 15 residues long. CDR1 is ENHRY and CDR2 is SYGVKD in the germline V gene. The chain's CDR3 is CAINPERSMNTEAFF.

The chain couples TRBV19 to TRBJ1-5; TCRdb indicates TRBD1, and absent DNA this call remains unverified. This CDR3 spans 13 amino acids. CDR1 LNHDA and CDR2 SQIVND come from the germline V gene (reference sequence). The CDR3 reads CASNLRGWQPQHF.

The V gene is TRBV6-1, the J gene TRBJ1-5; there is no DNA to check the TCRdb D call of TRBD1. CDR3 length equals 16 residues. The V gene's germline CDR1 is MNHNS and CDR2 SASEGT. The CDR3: CASSQGSGGGNQPQHF.

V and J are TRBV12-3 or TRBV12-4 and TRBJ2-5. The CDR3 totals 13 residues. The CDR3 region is CASSSNREETQYF.

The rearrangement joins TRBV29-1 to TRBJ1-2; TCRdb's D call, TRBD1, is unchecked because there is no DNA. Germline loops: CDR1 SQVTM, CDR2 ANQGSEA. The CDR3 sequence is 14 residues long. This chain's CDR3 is CSVDPRGATDGYTF.

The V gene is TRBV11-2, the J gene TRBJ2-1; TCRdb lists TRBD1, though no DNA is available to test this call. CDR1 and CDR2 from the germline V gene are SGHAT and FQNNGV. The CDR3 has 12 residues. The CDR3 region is CASTPNHNEQFF.

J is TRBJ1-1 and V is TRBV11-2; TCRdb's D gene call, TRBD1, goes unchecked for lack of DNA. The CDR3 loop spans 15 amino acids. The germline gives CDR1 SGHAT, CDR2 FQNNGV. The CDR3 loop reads CASSSGQSLNTEAFF.

The CDR3 region is CASSFNGAGGYTF. The chain carries TRBV27 and TRBJ1-2; the TRBD1 assignment by TCRdb is unverifiable without DNA. Germline CDR1 is MNHEY and CDR2 is SMNVEV (reference sequence). CDR3 size: 13 residues.

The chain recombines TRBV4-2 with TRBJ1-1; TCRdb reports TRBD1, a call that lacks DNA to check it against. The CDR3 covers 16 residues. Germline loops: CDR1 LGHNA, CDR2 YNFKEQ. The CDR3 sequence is CASSQESRQENTEAFF.

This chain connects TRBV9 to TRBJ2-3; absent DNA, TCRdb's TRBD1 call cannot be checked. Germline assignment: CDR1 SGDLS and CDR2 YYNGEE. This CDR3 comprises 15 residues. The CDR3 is CASTPNRWGTDTQYF.